This TCR beta chain is drawn from a study of blood T cell repertoires in COVID-19. Researchers sorted participants into cohorts using their self-reported clinical history. Recovered participants had two consecutive negative NP/OP PCR tests, healthcare professional clearance, or symptom resolution. Profiled with immunoSEQ multiplex PCR; TCRdb holds only in-frame clones, not every one. The table shows almost 400,000 clones, with nearly 90% occurring only once. CDR3 size: 14 residues. The germline V and J ends were trimmed by 1 base and 7 bases, with 14 bases remaining between them. The germline gives CDR1 SGHDT, CDR2 YYEEEE.

The TCR was taken from a woman aged 25 to 39 who had recovered from COVID-19. The V gene is TRBV5-6, the J gene TRBJ1-1, with D maybe TRBD1 (6 bases). The sequencing sample was made of PBMCs or T cells enriched from blood (not recorded which). This CDR3 is CASSLPDRSYEAFF. For the CDR3, the DNA is TGTGCCAGCAGCTTGCCCGACAGGTCCTATGAAGCTTTCTTT.